The 10 T cell receptor beta chains reported below all come from one sample, sequenced in a study of cytomegalovirus exposure and HLA in healthy donors. 60 Vbeta and 13 Jbeta primers were used in PCR. Assay: immunoSEQ multiplex PCR; the TCRdb copy retains only in-frame clones and omits some. The repertoire holds more than 95,000 clones, with less than 85% as singletons. The sample comprised PBMCs. Receptors originate from a man between 18 and 35 years old in good health and CMV-seropositive.

The CDR3 nucleotides read TGTGCCAGCAGCTTGGTAATGGGTGAGGCCGAAGCTTTCTTT. Its protein is CASSLVMGEAEAFF. V gene TRBV5-4 combines with J gene TRBJ1-1; the D is unclear. Per the germline V gene, CDR1 is SGHNT and CDR2 is YYREEE (reference sequence). The CDR3 sequence is 14 residues long. V lost 0 bases, J lost 8 bases, and 14 bases lay in between.

This chain connects TRBV29-1 to TRBJ1-3, with 8 bases matching TRBD1. This CDR3 contains 13 residues. The V segment lost 3 bases and the J segment 4 bases; nucleotides outside the gene matches: 2. Germline-derived CDR1 and CDR2 are SQVTM and ANQGSEA. The CDR3 DNA reads TGCAGCGTTGAGACAGGGGTGGGAAACACCATATATTTT. It encodes CSVETGVGNTIYF. The full variable domain, its missing parts supplied by reference TRBV29-1 and TRBJ1-3, is SAVISQKPSRDICQRGTSLTIQCQVDSQVTMMFWYRQQPGQSLTLIATANQGSEATYESGFVIDKFPISRPNLTFSTLTVSNMSPEDSSIYLCSVETGVGNTIYFGEGSWLTVV.

The chain employs TRBV6-5 and TRBJ1-2, with D possibly TRBD1 on 5 matching bases. There are 14 residues in the CDR3. V dropped 5 bases and J dropped 6 bases, with 16 bases sitting between them. Germline V gene data show CDR1 as MNHEY and CDR2 as SVGAGI. The CDR3 loop reads CASSAGTGIDGYTF. The CDR3 nucleotides are TGTGCCAGCAGTGCCGGCACAGGTATAGATGGCTACACCTTC.

The genes are TRBV6-5 and TRBJ2-3; D not resolved. Deletions cut 5 bases from V and 1 base from J, with 10 bases between. There are 14 residues in the CDR3. CDR1 MNHEY and CDR2 SVGAGI come from the germline V gene. The CDR3 DNA is TGTGCCAGCAGTCTCTCCAGCGGCACAGATACGCAGTATTTT. Protein sequence: CASSLSSGTDTQYF.

The chain joins TRBV5-1 to TRBJ2-7; D possibly corresponds to TRBD1 (7 bases). Trimming left V 2 bases short and J 0 bases short, with 12 bases between. The V gene's germline CDR1 is SGHRS and CDR2 YFSETQ. The CDR3 is made up of 15 amino acids. CDR3 loop: CASSFDREASYEQYF. CDR3 DNA sequence: TGCGCCAGCAGCTTCGACAGGGAGGCCTCCTACGAGCAGTACTTC.

The chain couples TRBV11-2 to TRBJ1-2; D unresolved. V lost 4 bases and J lost 5, with 14 bases in between. Germline CDR1 is SGHAT and CDR2 is FQNNGV. CDR3 length: 14 amino acids. CDR3 nucleotides: TGTGCCAGCAGCTCCGTCCAGTTCCTTTATGGCTACACCTTC. It yields the protein CASSSVQFLYGYTF.

This chain uses TRBV4-1 with TRBJ2-7; 9 bases agree with TRBD2. Germline-derived CDR1 and CDR2 are MGHRA and YSYEKL. V dropped 4 bases and J dropped 0; count of bases not matched to a gene: 4. CDR3 length: 15 amino acids. The CDR3: CASSRAGGSSYEQYF. The CDR3, as DNA: TGCGCCAGCAGCCGAGCGGGGGGAAGCTCCTACGAGCAGTACTTC.

This chain joins TRBV5-1 and TRBJ2-7, with 8 bases lining up with TRBD1. This CDR3 has 14 amino acids. The germline V gene has CDR1 SGHRS and CDR2 YFSETQ. V was pared by 2 bases and J by 2 bases, with 3 bases of the junction left unmatched. For the CDR3, the DNA is TGCGCCAGCAGCTTTGACAGGGGCCCCTACGAGCAGTACTTC. It is translated as CASSFDRGPYEQYF.

The chain recombines TRBV7-9 with TRBJ2-7, with D unclear. CDR1 is SEHNR, CDR2 FQNEAQ, per germline (reference sequence). V was trimmed by 2 bases and J by 5 bases, leaving 7 bases between them. The CDR3 contains 12 residues. CDR3 residues: CASSLRPDEQYF. CDR3 nucleotide sequence: TGTGCCAGCAGCTTACGCCCGGACGAGCAGTACTTC.

The chain combines TRBV7-3 with TRBJ2-1; 9 positions match TRBD2. V lost 2 bases, J lost 9 bases, and 5 bases stayed unmatched. Germline V gene lookup returns CDR1 SGHTA and CDR2 FQGTGA. CDR3 length equals 14 residues. The CDR3 protein is CASSLGTSSGEQFF. CDR3 nucleotides: TGTGCCAGCAGCTTAGGGACTAGCTCGGGTGAGCAGTTCTTC.